One T cell receptor (beta chain) is described in this entry. The table came from immunoSEQ multiplex PCR; TCRdb's copy has only in-frame clones and leaves some out. The sample consists of about 75,000 clones, about 88% of them appearing once. J lost 0 bases, V lost 8 bases, and 6 bases had no gene match. The CDR3 has 17 residues. Germline CDR1 and CDR2: ENHRY and SYGVKD. The source of the sample is a study of OX40 agonist ivuxolimab in advanced cancers. This receptor was obtained from an adult with an advanced solid tumor such as melanoma, head and neck, liver or kidney cancer. The genes are TRBV10-3 and TRBJ2-6; TRBD1 matches at 11 bases. The sample here was CD4+ or CD8+ T cells sorted from blood, taken in a trial of the OX40 agonist ivuxolimab. The CDR3 loop is CAIRSGTGGSGANVLTF. The CDR3 DNA sequence: TGTGCCATCCGCTCCGGGACAGGGGGCTCTGGGGCCAACGTCCTGACTTTC.